The TCR beta chain under discussion was sequenced for a study of OX40 agonist ivuxolimab in advanced cancers. Study background: Three patients, one with hepatocellular carcinoma and two with cutaneous melanoma, responded partially. General study results and limits: The study observed clonal expansion of CD4+ and CD8+ blood T cells by week 6 at 0.1 to 3.0 mg/kg.

This CDR3 comprises 11 residues. Germline values: CDR1 SGHTS, CDR2 YDEGEE. V was cut by 5 bases and J by 3 bases, with 5 bases left in between. The method was immunoSEQ multiplex PCR; TCRdb's version includes in-frame clones alone and lacks a portion of them. The table has around 70,000 clones, roughly 80% seen once. Remarks on this clone: Its target is unknown.

Here the sequenced sample was CD4+ or CD8+ T cells sorted from blood, taken in a trial of the OX40 agonist ivuxolimab. The V call is TRBV5-8, the J call TRBJ2-5; D ambiguous. This sequence was found in an adult with an advanced solid tumor such as melanoma, head and neck, liver or kidney cancer. The CDR3 sequence: CASRPEETQYF. The CDR3 DNA follows: TGTGCCAGCAGACCCGAAGAGACCCAGTACTTC.